The source of this TCR beta chain is a study of blood T cell repertoires in COVID-19. Overall study: The samples span acute and convalescent COVID-19 from the United States, Italy and Spain. PBMCs, B-cell-depleted T cells, or T cells were the source of the cDNA or gDNA that made up the material.

In germline, CDR1 is SNHLY, CDR2 FYNNEI. The CDR3 extends over 15 amino acids. V was clipped by 6 bases and J by 5 bases, with 17 bases between them. Authors' processing steps: Reference gene primer amplification gave estimated nucleated cell counts. This table comes from immunoSEQ multiplex PCR, and its TCRdb copy is limited to in-frame clones, with some not included. That table furnishes V, J and clone size, whereas the DNA furnished D and trimming. The data contain some 87,000 clones, about four fifths of them seen just once; the ten biggest clones take up roughly two fifths. The material sequenced was peripheral blood. This sequence originates from a man aged 80 or over with active or convalescent COVID-19. The chain couples TRBV2 to TRBJ1-5; a possible D gene is TRBD1 (5 bases). This chain's CDR3 is CASRGGGGGYQPQHF. The CDR3 nucleotides are TGTGCCAGCAGGGGGGGAGGTGGCGGCTATCAGCCCCAGCATTTT.